Sequencing of this T cell receptor beta chain was carried out in a study of blood T cell repertoires in COVID-19 (dated by TCRdb to 2018 to 2020). Concerning the study at large: Samples from collaborators originated in the United States, Italy and Spain and spanned both the acute and convalescent phases of COVID-19. The prospective study material was composed of cDNA or gDNA derived from T cells, B-cell-depleted T cells, or PBMCs. The dataset comprised deeply sampled blood TCRbeta repertoires from subjects exposed to, actively infected with, or recovered from COVID-19. A freely available public database, intended as a resource for researchers studying the immune response to SARS-CoV-2, is where the repertoires were released. The samples were drawn from two sources: the first 160 participants of the ongoing ImmuneRACE study, and some 1,300 subjects contributed by 6 global collaborators. Sample metadata almost always included a de-identified subject ID, COVID-19 status, age in years and sex. HLA class I and class II types, where available, came from metadata supplied by the sample provider rather than from assay-based typing.

About this clone: What this receptor recognizes is not known. Per-base quality was not reported, and no clone a single base away is much larger than it.

The paper as a whole reports these results and caveats: The quantity of clinical and demographic metadata differed by source and by participant and was supplied without curation.

In the prospective study, participants were about 18 to 95 years old, resided in 25 or so geographic areas of the United States, and were enrolled through a virtual design. In the prospective study, participants were assigned to cohorts based on the clinical history participants reported in a screening survey and a study questionnaire. For ImmuneRACE Cohort 3, a participant was defined as recovered based on two consecutive negative NP/OP PCR tests, clearance by a healthcare professional, or resolution of symptoms. Mobile phlebotomists in the prospective study collected whole blood, serum and a nasopharyngeal or oropharyngeal swab from every participant. Over a roughly two-month period, participants in the prospective study had the option of providing additional blood draws and questionnaires. Prospective study blood samples were shipped either frozen or at room temperature before DNA extraction.

TCRbeta CDR3 regions were amplified from genomic DNA using the immunoSEQ Assay, a bias-controlled multiplex PCR. The study's own analysis went as follows. Nucleated cell counts per sample were estimated from amplification of reference gene primers within the assay. Sequence reads were collapsed and filtered to measure the absolute abundance of every unique TCRbeta CDR3 rearrangement. Productive Simpson clonality was computed per sample as the square root of Simpson's diversity index over productive rearrangements. TCRdb obtained this table from immuneACCESS and retained in-frame rearrangements with V and J assigned. These tables miss some clones; where compared with another copy, unresolved V genes account for less than half of the shortfall, and the remainder is unexplained. Clonal size and the V and J genes are those of that table, whereas D and trimming came from the DNA. The sample yields fewer than 200,000 clones; 70% to 85% were counted once. The ten largest make up around 15% of the sample.

Sequencing was performed on PBMCs or T cells enriched from blood (not recorded which). This clonotype was obtained from a woman between 50 and 59 years old who had recovered from COVID-19.

The DNA sequence reads TGTGCCAGCAGCCAAGATGGAGGGGTGGGTAATCAGCCCCAGCATTTT. This is translated as CASSQDGGVGNQPQHF. The chain is encoded by TRBV3-1 (or the pseudogene TRBV3-2) joined to TRBJ1-5; the best D guess is TRBD1, with 5 bases matching. The germline V gene encodes CDR1 LGHDT and CDR2 YNNKEL (reference sequence). Its CDR3 holds 16 amino acids, cysteine through phenylalanine. The read is trimmed to its CDR3 DNA, 48 bases read in frame from base 1. V is shortened by 0 bases, J by 4 bases, and the region joining them spans 13 bases.